The clone carrying this T cell receptor (beta chain) turned up a few times. Its antigen is unknown. The data stem from a study of T-cell reconstitution after alpha-beta-depleted transplantation in children. General study points: After transplant, high TCRbeta diversity at day 60 in some patients arose from surviving recipient T cells and thymic progenitors.

The authors prepared the TCRbeta library with unique molecular identifiers. Via MiXCR, TCRdb re-called the PCR reads, giving one row per CDR3 protein. The sample carries about 500,000 distinct CDR3 sequences, over 9.5% recorded once. V lost 4 bases to trimming and J lost 4 bases; unmatched junction nucleotides: 8. CDR1 is SGHRS and CDR2 is YFSETQ in the germline V gene. The CDR3 totals 15 residues. The clonotype originates from a female patient aged 2-10 years who had a stem cell transplant for aplastic anemia, so the T cells may come from the graft donor. Here the sequenced sample was PBMCs, mostly from graft donor cells, taken 180 days after TCRalphabeta/CD19-depleted stem cell transplant. V is TRBV5-1 and J is TRBJ1-1, with TRBD1 matching over 9 bases. The chain's CDR3 is CASSNRTGGATEAFF. The CDR3 DNA follows: TGCGCCAGCAGCAACCGAACAGGGGGCGCCACTGAAGCTTTCTTT. Using reference TRBV5-1 and TRBJ1-1 for the parts outside the CDR3, the full variable domain is KAGVTQTPRYLIKTRGQQVTLSCSPISGHRSVSWYQQTPGQGLQFLFEYFSETQRNKGNFPGRFSGRQFSNSRSEMNVSTLELGDSALYLCASSNRTGGATEAFFGQGTRLTVV.